The clone carrying this TCR beta chain came up once. The antigen remains undetermined. The sample originates from a study of OX40 agonist ivuxolimab in advanced cancers. General study findings and limits: Circulating CD4+ and CD8+ T cells showed clonal expansion by week 6 at 0.1 to 3.0 mg/kg. In a subset of nonresponders, normalized T-cell clonal expansion was also low. Partial responders receiving 0.1-3.0 mg/kg showed among the lowest clonal expansion.

The repertoire was sequenced with immunoSEQ multiplex PCR; TCRdb's copy has only in-frame clones and lacks some. The repertoire holds about 80,000 clones, with around 93% as singletons. The receptor comes from an adult with an advanced solid tumor such as melanoma, head and neck, liver or kidney cancer. The sample here was CD4+ or CD8+ T cells sorted from blood, taken in a trial of the OX40 agonist ivuxolimab.

CDR3 coding DNA: TGTGCTAGTGGTTTGGCCCCCCGGGAAGATACGCAGTATTTT. Its protein is CASGLAPREDTQYF. The rearrangement links TRBV12-5 to TRBJ2-3, with D perhaps matching TRBD2 (5 bases). Trimming pared 1 base from V and 5 bases from J, leaving 10 bases between. The CDR3 has 14 amino acids. Germline V gene lookup returns CDR1 LGHNT and CDR2 FRNRAP.